Given below is one TCR beta chain in context. What it recognizes is unknown. CDR1 and CDR2 from the germline V gene are KGHSH and LQKENI. CDR3 length: 14 amino acids. The ends lost 5 bases at V and 0 bases at J; junction bases unmatched: 2. The record originates from a study of CD8+ T cells in alopecia areata. Looking at the study overall: Tofacitinib was given for 6 to 18 months, then stopped for 6 months.

Investigators isolated RNA and reverse transcribed it into cDNA to act as the sequencing template. Clones were read by immunoSEQ multiplex PCR, and TCRdb kept only the in-frame ones, dropping some. The repertoire holds roughly 130,000 clones, with approximately 53% as singletons. Broader study findings: Scalp sequencing captures resident alphabeta T cells of normal skin too.

Lesional scalp tissue (obtained by punch biopsy) and peripheral blood were collected from alopecia areata patients. PBMC-derived CD4+ and CD8+ T cells were sorted. The specimen comprised CD4+ T cells sorted from blood, sampled at week 0. This TCR came from a human donor with alopecia areata. The chain links TRBV18 to TRBJ1-1; 8 nucleotides agree with TRBD1. The CDR3 loop reads CASSSQGVNTEAFF. Written as DNA, the CDR3 is TGTGCCAGCTCATCACAGGGGGTGAACACTGAAGCTTTCTTT.